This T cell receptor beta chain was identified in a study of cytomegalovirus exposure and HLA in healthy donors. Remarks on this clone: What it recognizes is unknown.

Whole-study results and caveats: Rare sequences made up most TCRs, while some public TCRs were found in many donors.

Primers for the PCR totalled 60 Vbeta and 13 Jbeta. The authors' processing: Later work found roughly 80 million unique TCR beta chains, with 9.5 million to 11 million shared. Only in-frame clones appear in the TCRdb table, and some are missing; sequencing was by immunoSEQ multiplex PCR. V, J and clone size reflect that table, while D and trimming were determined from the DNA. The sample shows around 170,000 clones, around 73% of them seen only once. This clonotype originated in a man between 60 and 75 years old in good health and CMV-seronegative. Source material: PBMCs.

The CDR3 reads CASSFGLGGTQYF. The DNA for the CDR3 is TGTGCCAGCAGCTTCGGACTAGGGGGGACCCAGTACTTC. V gene TRBV5-8 combines with J gene TRBJ2-5, with D tentatively TRBD2 (7 bases). The V end lost 2 bases, the J end lost 7 bases, and 12 bases lay between the germline ends. The CDR3 runs to 13 residues. Germline values: CDR1 SGHTS, CDR2 YDEGEE.